This TCR beta chain came from a study of T-cell reconstitution after alpha-beta-depleted transplantation in children. It was with unique molecular identifiers that the TCRbeta library was prepared. TCRdb re-called the PCR reads through MiXCR, storing one row per CDR3 protein. The sample lists about 610,000 distinct CDR3 sequences, over 9.5% occurring once. Points on this clonotype: Germline is not matched at one junction end, which may reflect a read error.

This CDR3 region has 15 residues. Germline assignment: CDR1 DFQATT and CDR2 SNEGSKA (reference sequence). This TCR derives from a human donor who donated a stem cell graft to a child with acute myeloid leukemia. Here the sequenced sample was PBMCs from the stem cell graft donor, taken from the stem cell graft. This chain uses TRBV20-1 with TRBJ2-3; TRBD2 aligns across 7 bases. CDR3 nucleotides: TGCGGTGCTTCACGGGGACTACCGGGCACAGATACGCAGTATTTT. Amino acids: CGASRGLPGTDTQYF.